Shown below are 5 T cell receptor beta chains from a single sample sequenced in a study of cytomegalovirus exposure and HLA in healthy donors. Method: immunoSEQ multiplex PCR; TCRdb's copy keeps in-frame clones and lacks some. The sample carries about 140,000 clones, roughly 81% recorded once. The sequenced sample was PBMCs. All receptors derive from a woman aged 25 to 39 in good health and CMV-seronegative.

V gene TRBV4-2 combines with J gene TRBJ2-7, with D possibly matching TRBD2 (5 bases). V shed 1 base and J shed 5 bases, with 24 bases lying between them. Germline assignment: CDR1 LGHNA and CDR2 YNFKEQ. This CDR3 spans 18 amino acids. The CDR3 sequence: CASSQVPDSVSGLDEQYF. The CDR3 DNA is TGTGCCAGCAGCCAAGTTCCAGATAGTGTGTCGGGGTTAGACGAGCAGTACTTC.

The chain is built from TRBV10-3 and TRBJ1-2, with TRBD1 as a possible D gene (5 bases). Germline values: CDR1 ENHRY, CDR2 SYGVKD. The length of the CDR3 is 13 residues. Trimming removed 3 bases from V and 4 bases from J, with 9 bases in between. The CDR3 sequence is CAISDAGVYGYTF. CDR3 in DNA: TGTGCCATCAGTGATGCGGGGGTCTATGGCTACACCTTC.

The V gene is TRBV2, the J gene TRBJ1-3, with TRBD1 identical over 9 bases. V lost 7 bases to trimming and J lost 2 bases; unmatched junction nucleotides: 12. From germline, CDR1 is SNHLY and CDR2 FYNNEI. CDR3 length equals 17 residues. CDR3 nucleotides: TGTGCCAGCATTCACTCCAGGACAGGGGAAGCTGGAAACACCATATATTTT. As protein: CASIHSRTGEAGNTIYF.

The V call is TRBV29-1, the J call TRBJ2-1; 9 nucleotides match TRBD1. From germline, CDR1 is SQVTM and CDR2 ANQGSEA. This CDR3 is 16 amino acids long. With V trimmed by 2 bases and J by 4 bases, 9 bases remained unmatched. DNA for the CDR3: TGCAGCGTTGAACTCGGGACAGGGAATGTGTACAATGAGCAGTTCTTC. Protein product: CSVELGTGNVYNEQFF.

The chain employs TRBV5-1 and TRBJ1-2, with a possible D match to TRBD1 (6 bases). This CDR3 is built from 14 residues. The germline V gene has CDR1 SGHRS and CDR2 YFSETQ. Trimming pared 0 bases from V and 8 bases from J, leaving 14 bases between. Written as DNA, the CDR3 is TGCGCCAGCAGCTTGGGTTGGGGGCTGGGCGGCTACACCTTC. Residues: CASSLGWGLGGYTF.